This T cell receptor (beta chain) stems from a study of post-analysis software for immune sequencing data. Overall study: Some patients lacked subtype; others had relapsing-remitting, secondary progressive or progressive-relapsing disease. General observations from the study: Same-batch preparations were strongly co-clustered by F measure. Those with multiple sclerosis, the patient group, showed significantly lower normalized Chao1 diversity than controls. The five TRBV segments detected at higher frequency in patients than in controls included TRBV5-6, TRBV5-1 and TRBV20-1.

Trimming left V 5 bases short and J 4 bases short, with 8 bases between. Germline CDR1 reads MNHEY; CDR2 reads SVGAGI. This CDR3 region has 12 residues. The authors incorporated unique molecular identifiers into the TCR beta cDNA libraries. TCRdb independently ran MiXCR on the PCR reads; one entry per CDR3 protein. Here the sample spans a few hundred thousand distinct CDR3 sequences, around a third being singletons. This clonotype has ten or more counts. Its specificity is not known. V gene TRBV6-5 combines with J gene TRBJ1-2; possibly TRBD1 for D (6 bases). This clonotype originated in a girl aged 2 to 17 with multiple sclerosis. The specimen sequenced was blood. The CDR3 DNA follows: TGTGCCAGCAGTACAGGGATCTATGGCTACACCTTC. Translated, it gives CASSTGIYGYTF.